The 15 T cell receptor beta chains below all came from one sample that was sequenced in a study of OX40 agonist ivuxolimab in advanced cancers. Profiled with immunoSEQ multiplex PCR; TCRdb holds only in-frame clones, not every one. The sample includes about 51,000 clones, less than 90% of them seen just once. The input for sequencing was CD4+ or CD8+ T cells sorted from blood, taken in a trial of the OX40 agonist ivuxolimab. These receptors were obtained from an adult with an advanced solid tumor such as melanoma, head and neck, liver or kidney cancer.

The rearrangement joins TRBV4-2 to TRBJ2-7; the match to TRBD2 covers 7 bases. The J segment lost 4 bases and the V segment lost 1 base, leaving 7 bases of the junction unmatched. Per germline, CDR1 LGHNA and CDR2 YNFKEQ. The CDR3 consists of 15 residues. CDR3 protein: CASSQVPGGSYEQYF. CDR3 coding DNA: TGTGCCAGCAGCCAAGTCCCGGGCGGGAGTTACGAGCAGTACTTC.

The chain joins TRBV15 to TRBJ1-1; D is unresolved. V lost 9 bases and J 3 bases, leaving 11 bases between the germline ends. Germline V gene sequence: CDR1 LNHNV, CDR2 YYDKDF (reference sequence). The CDR3 extends over 12 amino acids. The chain's CDR3 is CATRAWDTEAFF. CDR3 bases: TGTGCCACTCGGGCATGGGACACTGAAGCTTTCTTT.

The chain employs TRBV6-1 and TRBJ1-2; 7 nucleotides match TRBD1. CDR3 length: 12 amino acids. Germline V lookup: CDR1 MNHNS, CDR2 SASEGT. The junction had 5 bases not matched to a gene; V was cut back by 5 bases and J by 8 bases. The CDR3, as DNA: TGTGCCAGCAGTCCCGGGACAGAAGGCTACACCTTC. Protein: CASSPGTEGYTF.

The chain uses TRBV27 and TRBJ2-2; unclear D gene. In germline, CDR1 is MNHEY, CDR2 SMNVEV (reference sequence). V was cut by 5 bases and J by 0 bases, with 16 bases left in between. This CDR3 has 17 residues. The CDR3 loop is CASSPTTFRANTGELFF. The CDR3 DNA is TGTGCCAGCAGTCCAACGACGTTTAGGGCGAACACCGGGGAGCTGTTTTTT.

The chain employs TRBV7-9 and TRBJ2-7; D is unclear. V shed 4 bases and J shed 0 bases, with 16 bases lying between them. In germline, CDR1 is SEHNR, CDR2 FQNEAQ (reference sequence). The CDR3 covers 16 residues. The CDR3 reads CASSSVPGRNSYEQYF. The CDR3 region has the DNA TGTGCCAGCAGCTCAGTCCCAGGCAGGAACTCCTACGAGCAGTACTTC.

The chain combines TRBV5-1 with TRBJ2-7; D is ambiguous. Germline-derived CDR1 and CDR2 are SGHRS and YFSETQ. The V end lost 2 bases, the J end lost 2 bases, and 11 bases lay between the germline ends. This CDR3 is 14 amino acids long. CDR3 DNA sequence: TGCGCCAGCAGCTTCCTGGACGGAACCTACGAGCAGTACTTC. It translates to CASSFLDGTYEQYF.

The V gene is TRBV5-1, the J gene TRBJ1-3, with D perhaps TRBD1 (5 bases). The germline gives CDR1 SGHRS, CDR2 YFSETQ. The CDR3 contains 16 residues. V was trimmed by 0 bases and J by 0 bases, leaving 10 bases between them. Here the CDR3 reads CASSLAPRGSGNTIYF. CDR3 DNA sequence: TGCGCCAGCAGCTTGGCCCCAAGGGGCTCTGGAAACACCATATATTTT.

This sequence joins TRBV5-4 and TRBJ1-3; no reliable D call. Trimming pared 2 bases from V and 3 bases from J, leaving 12 bases between. Germline-derived CDR1 and CDR2 are SGHNT and YYREEE (reference sequence). The CDR3 length is 15 residues. The CDR3: CASSFWGGSGNTIYF. Here the CDR3 DNA reads TGTGCCAGCAGCTTTTGGGGTGGTAGTGGAAACACCATATATTTT.

This clone came up once. The chain couples TRBV5-8 to TRBJ1-5; TRBD1 might be the D (5 bases). Trimming took off 3 bases at V and 4 bases at J, with 14 bases between the two ends. The CDR3 is made up of 15 amino acids. From germline, CDR1 is SGHTS and CDR2 YDEGEE. This CDR3 reads CASSSIAGPNQPQHF. The CDR3 nucleotides are TGTGCCAGCAGCTCCATTGCGGGACCTAATCAGCCCCAGCATTTT.

The chain carries TRBV7-8 and TRBJ2-7; D is perhaps TRBD1 (5 bases). Trimming left V 1 base short and J 3 bases short, with 10 bases between. There are 14 residues in the CDR3. Per the germline V gene, CDR1 is SGHVS and CDR2 is FQNEAQ. The CDR3 here is CASSLVLQGYEQYF. Here the CDR3 DNA reads TGTGCCAGCAGCTTAGTCCTCCAGGGCTACGAGCAGTACTTC. The full variable domain, completed using reference TRBV7-8 and TRBJ2-7, is GAGVSQSPRYKVAKRGQDVALRCDPISGHVSLFWYQQALGQGPEFLTYFQNEAQLDKSGLPSDRFFAERPEGSVSTLKIQRTQQEDSAVYLCASSLVLQGYEQYFGPGTRLTVT.

The sample holds a few counts of this clone. The gene calls are TRBV29-1 and TRBJ1-2; no definite D call. CDR1 and CDR2 from the germline V gene are SQVTM and ANQGSEA. The CDR3 contains 13 residues. V lost 5 bases and J 0 bases, leaving 10 bases between the germline ends. DNA of the CDR3: TGCAGCGTTATGGTAGGGACTAACTATGGCTACACCTTC. Residues: CSVMVGTNYGYTF.

In its sample, this clone was seen a few times. The J gene is TRBJ1-1, the V gene TRBV2; D remains unclear. The CDR3 runs to 13 residues. Trimming removed 6 bases from V and 2 bases from J, with 10 bases in between. In germline, CDR1 is SNHLY, CDR2 FYNNEI. The CDR3 is CASRPSGNTEAFF. The CDR3 DNA follows: TGTGCCAGCAGGCCCTCCGGAAACACTGAAGCTTTCTTT.

The chain combines TRBV27 with TRBJ1-2; 8 positions match TRBD1. Germline V gene data show CDR1 as MNHEY and CDR2 as SMNVEV (reference sequence). Trimming cost V 2 bases and J 3 bases; bases outside gene matches: 11. The CDR3 covers 17 residues. The CDR3 spells CASSLNIGAGGDYGYTF. The CDR3 bases are TGTGCCAGCAGTTTAAATATAGGGGCAGGGGGCGACTATGGCTACACCTTC.

The V call is TRBV7-9, the J call TRBJ1-3, with D possibly matching TRBD1 (5 bases). Germline V gene lookup returns CDR1 SEHNR and CDR2 FQNEAQ (reference sequence). The CDR3 totals 17 residues. The germline V and J ends were trimmed by 0 bases and 0 bases, with 12 bases remaining between them. The CDR3 is CASSLARETDSGNTIYF. The DNA of the CDR3 is TGTGCCAGCAGCTTAGCTAGAGAGACAGACTCTGGAAACACCATATATTTT.

The chain couples TRBV4-1 to TRBJ2-1, with 8 bases matching TRBD2. J was trimmed by 3 bases and V by 6 bases; bases with no gene match: 7. This CDR3 region has 15 residues. Germline V gives CDR1 MGHRA, CDR2 YSYEKL. This CDR3 reads CASRITSGYYNEQFF. CDR3 sequence (DNA): TGCGCCAGCAGAATCACTAGCGGTTACTACAATGAGCAGTTCTTC.